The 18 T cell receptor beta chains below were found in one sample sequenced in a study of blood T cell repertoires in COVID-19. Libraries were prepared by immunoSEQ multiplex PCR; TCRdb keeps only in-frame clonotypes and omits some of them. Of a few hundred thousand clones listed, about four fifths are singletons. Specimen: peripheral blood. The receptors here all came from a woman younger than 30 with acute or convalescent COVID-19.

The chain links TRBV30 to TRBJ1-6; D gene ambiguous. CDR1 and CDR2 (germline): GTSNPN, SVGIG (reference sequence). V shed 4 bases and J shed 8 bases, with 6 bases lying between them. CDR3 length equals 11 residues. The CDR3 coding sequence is TGTGCCTGGACCTCGTATTCACCCCTCCACTTT. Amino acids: CAWTSYSPLHF.

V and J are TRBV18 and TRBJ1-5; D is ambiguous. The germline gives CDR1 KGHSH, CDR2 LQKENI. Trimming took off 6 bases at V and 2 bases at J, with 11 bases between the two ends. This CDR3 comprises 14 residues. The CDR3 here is CASSPVGGNQPQHF. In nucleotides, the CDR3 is TGTGCCAGCTCCCCAGTTGGAGGCAATCAGCCCCAGCATTTT.

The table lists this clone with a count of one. The CDR3 coding sequence is TGTGCCAGCGTGCCGGGGGACAGTAGAATGAATGCACTGTTTTTT. This encodes CASVPGDSRMNALFF. V usage is TRBV6-5 and J usage is TRBJ1-4; 7 bases align to TRBD1. The germline gives CDR1 MNHEY, CDR2 SVGAGI. The CDR3 runs 15 residues. The junction had 19 bases not matched to a gene; V was cut back by 8 bases and J by 13 bases.

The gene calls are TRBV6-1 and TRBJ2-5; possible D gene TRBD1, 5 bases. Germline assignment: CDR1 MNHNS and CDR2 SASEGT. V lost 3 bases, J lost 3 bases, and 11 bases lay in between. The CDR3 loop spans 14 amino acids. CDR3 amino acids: CASSDGAAEETQYF. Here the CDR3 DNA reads TGTGCCAGCAGTGATGGGGCGGCCGAAGAGACCCAGTACTTC.

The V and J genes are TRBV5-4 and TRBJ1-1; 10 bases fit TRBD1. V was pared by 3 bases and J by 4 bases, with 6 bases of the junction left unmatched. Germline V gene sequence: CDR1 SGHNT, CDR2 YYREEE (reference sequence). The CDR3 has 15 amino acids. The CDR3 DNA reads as TGTGCCAGCAGCTATGACGGACAGGGGGGCACTGAAGCTTTCTTT. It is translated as CASSYDGQGGTEAFF.

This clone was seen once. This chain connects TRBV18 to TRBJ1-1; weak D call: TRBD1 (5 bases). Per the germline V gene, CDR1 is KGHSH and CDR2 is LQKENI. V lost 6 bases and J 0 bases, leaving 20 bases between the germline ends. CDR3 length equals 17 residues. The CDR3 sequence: CASSPGGTGRMNTEAFF. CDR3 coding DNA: TGTGCCAGCTCCCCGGGGGGTACGGGACGGATGAACACTGAAGCTTTCTTT.

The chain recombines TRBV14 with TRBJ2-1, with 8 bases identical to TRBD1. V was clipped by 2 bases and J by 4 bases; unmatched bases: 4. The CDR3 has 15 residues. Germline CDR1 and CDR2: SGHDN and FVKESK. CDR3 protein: CASSQPGQGYNEQFF. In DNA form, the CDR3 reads TGTGCCAGCAGCCAACCTGGACAGGGTTACAATGAGCAGTTCTTC.

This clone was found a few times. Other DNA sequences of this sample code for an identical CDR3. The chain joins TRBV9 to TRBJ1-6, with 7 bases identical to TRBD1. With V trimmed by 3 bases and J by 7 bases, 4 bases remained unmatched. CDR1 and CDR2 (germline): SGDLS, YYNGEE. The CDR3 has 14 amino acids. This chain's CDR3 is CASSAQGNNSPLHF. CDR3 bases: TGTGCCAGCAGCGCACAGGGGAACAATTCACCCCTCCACTTT. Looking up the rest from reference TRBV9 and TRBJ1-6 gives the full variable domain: DSGVTQTPKHLITATGQRVTLRCSPRSGDLSVYWYQQSLDQGLQFLIQYYNGEERAKGNILERFSAQQFPDLHSELNLSSLELGDSALYFCASSAQGNNSPLHFGNGTRLTVT.

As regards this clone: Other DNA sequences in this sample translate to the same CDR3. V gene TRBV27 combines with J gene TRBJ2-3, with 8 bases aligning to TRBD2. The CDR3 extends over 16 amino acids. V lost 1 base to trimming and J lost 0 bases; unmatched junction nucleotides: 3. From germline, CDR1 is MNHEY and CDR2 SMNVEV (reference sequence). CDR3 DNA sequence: TGTGCCAGCAGTTTATTGGCGGGAGGTAGCACAGATACGCAGTATTTT. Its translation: CASSLLAGGSTDTQYF.

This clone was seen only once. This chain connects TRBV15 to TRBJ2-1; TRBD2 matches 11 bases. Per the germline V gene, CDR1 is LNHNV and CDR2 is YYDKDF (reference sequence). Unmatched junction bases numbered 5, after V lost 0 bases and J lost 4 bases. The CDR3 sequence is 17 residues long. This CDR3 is CATSRDAGLAAYNEQFF. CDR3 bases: TGTGCCACCAGCAGAGATGCGGGACTAGCGGCTTACAATGAGCAGTTCTTC.

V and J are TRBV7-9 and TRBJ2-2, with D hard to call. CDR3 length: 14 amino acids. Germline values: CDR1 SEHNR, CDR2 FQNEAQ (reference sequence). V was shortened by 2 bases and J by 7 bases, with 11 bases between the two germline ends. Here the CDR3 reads CASSLWQIHGELFF. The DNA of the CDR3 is TGTGCCAGCAGCTTATGGCAGATCCACGGGGAGCTGTTTTTT.

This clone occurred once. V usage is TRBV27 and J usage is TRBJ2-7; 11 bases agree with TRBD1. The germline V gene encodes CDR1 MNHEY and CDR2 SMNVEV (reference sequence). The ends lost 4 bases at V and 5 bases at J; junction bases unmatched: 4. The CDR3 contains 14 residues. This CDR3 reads CASSWGTGGHEQYF. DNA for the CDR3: TGTGCCAGCAGTTGGGGGACAGGGGGGCACGAGCAGTACTTC.

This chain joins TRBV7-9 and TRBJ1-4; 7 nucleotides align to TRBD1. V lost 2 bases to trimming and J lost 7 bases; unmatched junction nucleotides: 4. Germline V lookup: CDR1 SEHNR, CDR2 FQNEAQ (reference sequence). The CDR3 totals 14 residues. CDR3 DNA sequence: TGTGCCAGCAGCTTACAGGGGGTTAGTGAAAAACTGTTTTTT. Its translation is CASSLQGVSEKLFF.

This chain's CDR3 is CASAGEGQGSYEQYF. DNA for the CDR3: TGTGCCAGCGCCGGAGAGGGACAGGGAAGCTACGAGCAGTACTTC. The chain carries TRBV27 and TRBJ2-7, with TRBD1 matching over 9 bases. Germline CDR1 MNHEY, CDR2 SMNVEV (reference sequence). Unmatched junction bases numbered 11, after V lost 8 bases and J lost 3 bases. This CDR3 comprises 15 residues.

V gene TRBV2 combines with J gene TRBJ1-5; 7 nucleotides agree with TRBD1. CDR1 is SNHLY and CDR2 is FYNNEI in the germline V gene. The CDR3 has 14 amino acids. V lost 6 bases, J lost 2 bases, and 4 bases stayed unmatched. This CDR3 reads CASRAGGGNQPQHF. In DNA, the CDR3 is TGTGCCAGCAGGGCAGGGGGAGGCAATCAGCCCCAGCATTTT.

The CDR3 DNA is TGTGCCAGTAGTATTCCCGGGAAGATCACAGATACGCAGTATTTT. Amino acid sequence: CASSIPGKITDTQYF. The chain recombines TRBV19 with TRBJ2-3, with a tentative D call TRBD2 (5 bases). CDR1 and CDR2 from the germline V gene are LNHDA and SQIVND (reference sequence). V was trimmed by 3 bases and J by 2 bases, leaving 12 bases between them. The CDR3 runs 15 residues.

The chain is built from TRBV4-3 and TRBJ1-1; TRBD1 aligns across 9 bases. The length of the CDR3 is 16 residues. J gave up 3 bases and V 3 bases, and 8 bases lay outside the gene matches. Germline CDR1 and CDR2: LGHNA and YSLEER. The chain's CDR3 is CASSHTGTGIYTEAFF. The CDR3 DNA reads TGCGCCAGCAGCCACACCGGGACAGGGATTTACACTGAAGCTTTCTTT.

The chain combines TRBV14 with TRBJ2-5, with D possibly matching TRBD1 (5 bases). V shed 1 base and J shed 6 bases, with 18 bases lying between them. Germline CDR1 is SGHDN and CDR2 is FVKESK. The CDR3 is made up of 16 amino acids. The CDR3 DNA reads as TGTGCCAGCAGCCAAGGTATTGGGGCAGCTCAAAAGACCCAGTACTTC. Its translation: CASSQGIGAAQKTQYF.